This T cell receptor beta chain was obtained from a study of blood T cell repertoires in COVID-19. This CDR3 has 15 amino acids. The germline V gene encodes CDR1 SGDLS and CDR2 YYNGEE. The V end lost 5 bases, the J end lost 7 bases, and 21 bases lay between the germline ends. Method: immunoSEQ multiplex PCR; TCRdb's copy keeps in-frame clones and lacks some. The sample lists hundreds of thousands of clones; 70% to 90% were seen once. This clone came up once. V usage is TRBV9 and J usage is TRBJ1-2; D might be TRBD1 (6 bases). The TCR originated in an older woman with COVID-19, enrolled during active disease. Sequencing used peripheral blood. The CDR3 spells CASSTSLGTTSGYTF. The CDR3 DNA sequence: TGTGCCAGCAGTACTTCCTTGGGGACAACTAGTGGCTACACCTTC.